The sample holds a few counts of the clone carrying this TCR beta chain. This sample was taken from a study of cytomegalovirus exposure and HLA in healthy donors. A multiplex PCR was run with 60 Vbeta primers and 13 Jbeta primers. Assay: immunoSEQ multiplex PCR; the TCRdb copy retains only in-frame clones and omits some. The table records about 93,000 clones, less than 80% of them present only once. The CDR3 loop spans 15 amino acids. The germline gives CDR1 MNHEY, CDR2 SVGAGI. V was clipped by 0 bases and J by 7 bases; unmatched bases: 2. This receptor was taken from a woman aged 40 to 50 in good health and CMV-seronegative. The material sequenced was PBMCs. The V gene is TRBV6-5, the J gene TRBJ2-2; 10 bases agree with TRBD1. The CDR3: CASSYSGQGIGELFF. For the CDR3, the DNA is TGTGCCAGCAGTTACTCGGGACAGGGGATCGGGGAGCTGTTTTTT.